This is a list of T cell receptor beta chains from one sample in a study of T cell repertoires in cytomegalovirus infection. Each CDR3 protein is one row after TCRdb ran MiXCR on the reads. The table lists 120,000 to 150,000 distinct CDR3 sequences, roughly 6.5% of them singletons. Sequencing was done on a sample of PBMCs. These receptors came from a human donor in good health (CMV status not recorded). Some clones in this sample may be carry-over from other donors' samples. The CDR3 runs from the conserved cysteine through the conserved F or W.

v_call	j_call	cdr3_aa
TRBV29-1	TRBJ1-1	CSVGRPNTEAFF
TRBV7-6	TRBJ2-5	CASSLIRGGETQYF
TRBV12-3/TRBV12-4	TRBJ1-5	CASSYSNQPQHF
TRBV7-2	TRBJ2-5	CASSPRSDQYF
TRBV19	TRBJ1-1	CASSIGSNTEAFF
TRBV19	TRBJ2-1	CASRSDLAGGSYNEQFF
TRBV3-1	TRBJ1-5	CASSQDSRSNQPQHF
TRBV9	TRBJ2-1	CASSASLAGWNEQFF
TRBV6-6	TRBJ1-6	CASSQGGYNSPLHF
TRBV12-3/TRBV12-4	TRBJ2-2	CASRTSGTGELFF
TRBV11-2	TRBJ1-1	CASSLGMSSTEAFF
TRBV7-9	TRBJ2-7	CASSLNHEQYF
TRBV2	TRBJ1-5	CASMGGGRVNQPQHF
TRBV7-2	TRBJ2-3	CASSLDPSADTQYF
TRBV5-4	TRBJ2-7	CASSLKGLEQYF
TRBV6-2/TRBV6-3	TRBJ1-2	CASSYSRDRGIYGYTF
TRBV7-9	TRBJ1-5	CASSPTGTGYQPQHF
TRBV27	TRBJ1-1	CASSRTGRDTEAFF
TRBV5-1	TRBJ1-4	CASSWSSVGEKLFF
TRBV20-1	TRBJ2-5	CSGGGGGEETQYF
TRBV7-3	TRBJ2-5	CASSPLGGAVRFQETQYF
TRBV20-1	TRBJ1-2	CSAPSGQGYGYTF